The source of this T cell receptor beta chain is a study of blood T cell repertoires in COVID-19. Study-level background: Both acute and convalescent COVID-19 samples were obtained from the United States, Italy and Spain. T cells, B-cell-depleted T cells, or PBMCs provided the cDNA or gDNA that served as material.

TCRdb's table, derived via immunoSEQ multiplex PCR, lists solely in-frame clones and lacks some. Among around 73,000 clones listed, approximately 83% were seen once. Material for sequencing was peripheral blood. This sequence originates from a woman between 55 and 75 years old with acute or convalescent COVID-19.

The CDR3 DNA sequence: TGTGCCAGCAGCGCATCGGACAGGGTGACTGAAGCTTTCTTT. The encoded protein is CASSASDRVTEAFF. The chain couples TRBV3-1 (or the pseudogene TRBV3-2) to TRBJ1-1; TRBD1 matches at 8 bases. The CDR3 loop spans 14 amino acids. Per germline, CDR1 LGHDT and CDR2 YNNKEL (reference sequence). J was trimmed by 5 bases and V by 5 bases; bases with no gene match: 7.